Below are 17 T cell receptor beta chains sequenced from a single sample in a study of blood T cell repertoires in COVID-19. The data were produced by immunoSEQ multiplex PCR, yet TCRdb's version contains in-frame clones alone and is incomplete. The repertoire holds 45,000 to 55,000 clones, with approximately 82% as singletons. Source material: peripheral blood. The receptors originated from a human donor in a cohort sampled during active COVID-19.

The chain employs TRBV5-8 and TRBJ2-7, with no clear D. Germline loops: CDR1 SGHTS, CDR2 YDEGEE. CDR3 size: 13 residues. Deletions cut 3 bases from V and 0 bases from J, with 7 bases between. CDR3 nucleotide sequence: TGTGCCAGCAGCTACAGCTCCTCCTACGAGCAGTACTTC. This sequence encodes CASSYSSSYEQYF.

The J gene is TRBJ2-7, the V gene TRBV10-3, with D possibly TRBD2 on 6 matching bases. The CDR3 consists of 17 residues. CDR1 and CDR2 (germline): ENHRY, SYGVKD. V lost 4 bases, J lost 0 bases, and 19 bases lay in between. DNA of the CDR3: TGTGCCATCAGTGGCGCCGTGGTAAGGGGAGGCTCCTACGAGCAGTACTTC. This gives the protein CAISGAVVRGGSYEQYF.

Here the CDR3 DNA reads TGCGCCAGCAGCCAAGGGTTTGGCGGGGAAGAGACCCAGTACTTC. Amino acid sequence: CASSQGFGGEETQYF. V and J are TRBV4-3 and TRBJ2-5; tentatively, D is TRBD2 (6 bases). CDR1 and CDR2 from the germline V gene are LGHNA and YSLEER. The CDR3 consists of 15 residues. Trimming removed 1 base at V and 3 bases at J, with 12 bases between.

The J gene is TRBJ2-5, the V gene TRBV6-6; 10 bases map to TRBD1. Germline loops: CDR1 MNHNY, CDR2 SVGAGI (reference sequence). The CDR3 covers 16 residues. Trimming took 6 bases from V and 5 from J; bases not matched to a gene: 12. DNA of the CDR3: TGTGCCAGCAGCCGATCCGGGACAGGGGTCGGGGAGACCCAGTACTTC. The encoded protein is CASSRSGTGVGETQYF.

The genes are TRBV5-1 and TRBJ2-5, with 8 bases matching TRBD2. The CDR3 totals 13 residues. J was trimmed by 4 bases and V by 4 bases; bases with no gene match: 3. Germline CDR1 is SGHRS and CDR2 is YFSETQ. The CDR3 loop reads CASSPGTRETQYF. CDR3 DNA: TGCGCCAGCAGCCCCGGGACTAGAGAGACCCAGTACTTC.

The chain uses TRBV30 and TRBJ2-1; the D gene is possibly TRBD2 (6 bases). The ends were cut back, 8 bases at V and 7 bases at J, with 15 bases in the middle. The germline V gene encodes CDR1 GTSNPN and CDR2 SVGIG (reference sequence). The CDR3 runs to 12 residues. CDR3 in amino acids: CAKSPGGNEQFF. The CDR3 DNA is TGTGCCAAGAGTCCTGGAGGGAATGAGCAGTTCTTC.

This chain connects TRBV4-1 to TRBJ1-4; 9 bases align to TRBD1. The CDR3 is made up of 15 amino acids. Germline V lookup: CDR1 MGHRA, CDR2 YSYEKL. V shed 4 bases and J 5 bases; nucleotides not matched to a gene: 5. The CDR3 is CASSPVGTGNEKLFF. Here the CDR3 DNA reads TGCGCCAGCAGCCCCGTGGGGACAGGGAATGAAAAACTGTTTTTT.

V is TRBV30 and J is TRBJ1-1, with unresolved D. CDR1 is GTSNPN and CDR2 is SVGIG in the germline V gene (reference sequence). Between the trimmed V and J ends, which lost 0 bases and 4 bases, there was a span of 15 bases. CDR3 size: 15 residues. Written as DNA, the CDR3 is TGTGCCTGGAGTGTTGTAATGACCCGAGGCACTGAAGCTTTCTTT. Amino acid sequence: CAWSVVMTRGTEAFF.

This clone is a singleton in its sample. The chain employs TRBV23-1 and TRBJ1-5; D gene uncertain. TRBV23-1 is labeled an ORF, and its function is uncertain. Trimming pared 0 bases from V and 1 base from J, leaving 13 bases between. The CDR3 totals 17 residues. CDR3 sequence (DNA): TGCGCCAGCAGTCAATCGGCCCCTACGGAGAGCAATCAGCCCCAGCATTTT. It yields the protein CASSQSAPTESNQPQHF.

The rearrangement joins TRBV2 to TRBJ2-1; TRBD2 matches at 7 bases. V lost 5 bases to trimming and J lost 6 bases; unmatched junction nucleotides: 10. Germline V gene lookup returns CDR1 SNHLY and CDR2 FYNNEI. The CDR3 runs to 15 residues. CDR3: CASSFRTRDRNEQFF. The CDR3 DNA sequence: TGTGCCAGCAGTTTCCGGACTAGAGATCGCAATGAGCAGTTCTTC.

V usage is TRBV28 and J usage is TRBJ1-6; a weak D match, TRBD1 (5 bases). Trimming removed 6 bases at V and 8 bases at J, with 26 bases between. Germline V gene data show CDR1 as MDHEN and CDR2 as SYDVKM. The CDR3 is 18 residues long. The CDR3 loop is CASSPPHDSLGTDSPLHF. DNA for the CDR3: TGTGCCAGCAGCCCTCCCCATGACAGTTTGGGCACCGATTCACCCCTCCACTTT.

This clone showed up just once. The V call is TRBV5-6, the J call TRBJ1-3; no reliable D call. CDR3 size: 16 residues. Looked up from germline, CDR1 is SGHDT and CDR2 is YYEEEE. The V gene lost 4 bases and the J gene lost 1 base, with 15 bases spanning the gap. The CDR3 here is CASSRRTGKSGNTIYF. The CDR3 DNA is TGTGCCAGCAGCCGTAGGACGGGGAAATCTGGAAACACCATATATTTT.

The chain joins TRBV10-3 to TRBJ1-1; 10 bases fit TRBD1. The CDR3 length is 14 residues. V trimming: 4 bases; J trimming: 6 bases; junction bases outside the gene matches: 5. CDR1 is ENHRY, CDR2 SYGVKD, per germline. The CDR3 DNA sequence: TGTGCCATCAGTGGGACAGGGGGTTTCCCTGAAGCTTTCTTT. Translated: CAISGTGGFPEAFF.

The chain joins TRBV5-1 to TRBJ2-7; no definite D call. Germline values: CDR1 SGHRS, CDR2 YFSETQ. V lost 4 bases and J 4 bases, leaving 6 bases between the germline ends. The CDR3 sequence is 11 residues long. The CDR3 DNA is TGCGCCAGCAGCGGGCAGTACGAGCAGTACTTC. Translated, it gives CASSGQYEQYF.

This sequence joins TRBV5-1 and TRBJ1-3; D possibly corresponds to TRBD1 (6 bases). Germline values: CDR1 SGHRS, CDR2 YFSETQ. V shed 7 bases and J shed 1 base, with 15 bases lying between them. This CDR3 spans 15 amino acids. Here the CDR3 DNA reads TGCGCCAGCTCGTCAGGGGAACCTTCTGGAAACACCATATATTTT. As protein: CASSSGEPSGNTIYF.

This clone occurred once. V and J are TRBV6-5 and TRBJ2-3, with D perhaps TRBD2 (5 bases). V was trimmed by 7 bases and J by 0 bases, leaving 11 bases between them. The germline gives CDR1 MNHEY, CDR2 SVGAGI. The CDR3 has 14 amino acids. Here the CDR3 reads CASIPGLSTDTQYF. The DNA for the CDR3 is TGTGCCAGCATACCGGGATTAAGCACAGATACGCAGTATTTT.

The J gene is TRBJ1-2, the V gene TRBV7-9; D is possibly TRBD1 (6 bases). The CDR3 sequence is 16 residues long. Germline-derived CDR1 and CDR2 are SEHNR and FQNEAQ (reference sequence). V was clipped by 5 bases and J by 3 bases, with 19 bases between them. This CDR3 reads CASSVGAGARDYGYTF. Here the CDR3 DNA reads TGTGCCAGCAGCGTAGGGGCAGGGGCCAGGGACTATGGCTACACCTTC.